This TCR beta chain is from a study of cytomegalovirus exposure and HLA in healthy donors (dated by TCRdb to the late 2010s). Background on the whole study: In an earlier analysis of several hundred of the donors, 276 Gb of sequence data and some 100 million unique TCR beta sequences from roughly 190 million T cells were reported. In a later genetic analysis, genome-wide SNP genotypes for about 65% of the 666 donors were used, and that subset was treated as a discovery cohort. A later analysis re-examined previously published TCR beta repertoires from 500 to 700 donors and added high-resolution HLA genotyping to investigate patterns of TCR occurrence. Rather than using new phenotypic data, the later analysis identified candidate immune exposures from TCR beta sequences and from how often those sequences occurred across donors. Five DR-DQ haplotypes were handled as single units for association and clustering, since linkage in the cohort was strong. The number of donors typed differed by locus, with about 629-640 for A, B, C, DRB1 and DQB1, roughly 520 for DQA1, 600 to 610 for DPA1, and some 470 for DPB1. In an earlier analysis of 500 to 650 of the donors, high-throughput TCR beta sequencing was used to judge whether each TCR beta V gene segment behaved as functional or pseudogenic. The study profiled the T cell repertoires of under 850 subjects by immunosequencing and related them to cytomegalovirus serostatus. Every repertoire in the discovery cohort had been generated on one and the same sequencing platform. Donor age, sex, ethnicity and CMV serostatus were collected together with the repertoire data. An early release that covered about 600 HLA-typed donors contained approximately 300 gigabases of sequencing data and 75 million to 100 million unique TCR sequences. HLA typing covered class I and class II loci at four-digit resolution. The study combined high-throughput TCR immunosequencing, statistical association of individual TCRs with disease status, and machine learning to predict cytomegalovirus infection status. The aim of the study was to test whether cataloging public T cell receptors could identify signatures of past pathogen exposure. In addition to the first cohort of several hundred subjects, a separate validation cohort of about 120 different subjects was used. Of the roughly 400 genotyped donors, approximately 83% fell in the genetic ancestry cluster associated with self-reported Caucasian donors. Across approximately 400 genotyped donors of the cohort, an average of 235,054 unique TCR beta nucleotide sequences per donor were sequenced, and roughly 20% of those sequences were non-productive. Results and caveats for the whole study, not just this receptor: In both the original and validation cohorts, the classifier was reported to diagnose cytomegalovirus status with high specificity and sensitivity. A further reported finding was that TCR beta sequences accurately predicted the HLA-A and HLA-B alleles for most subjects in the first cohort. A few of the identified cytomegalovirus-associated TCR beta chains were confirmed in vitro to be specific for cytomegalovirus antigens. At a false discovery rate of 0.05, a later analysis linked some 18,000 TCR beta sequences to specific HLA alleles. The authors suggested that the approach could potentially be generalized to other disease states and immunological phenotypes. A cluster of highly shared sequence variants was judged likely to be a technical artifact of the sequencing pipeline. Correlated functional status among segregating V segments might reflect linkage disequilibrium, but an unknown experimental factor could not be ruled out. Most TCR sequences were observed very rarely across donors, whereas some public TCRs were present in many individuals. Because counts were too low, seventeen rarely observed V segments, including chromosome 9 orphons, were excluded from the earlier analysis of 587 of the donors. Sequencing depth was assumed to be roughly uniform across donors in the presence/absence analyses, though that assumption may not hold. Compared with equally common non-associated chains, HLA-associated TCR beta chains in a later analysis were more clonally expanded and had lower generation probabilities. In this cohort, only TCR beta chains were sequenced, and detectable features were limited by the absence of alpha or paired-chain data. Because some donors lacked HLA typing at each locus, the association tests relied only on the typed subset. The study listed 150 to 200 TCR beta chains as associated with cytomegalovirus. For the cohort, immune exposure information was limited to CMV serostatus. Some IMGT-functional V segments, including TRBV6-2 and TRBV6-3, could not be distinguished by the 87-base-pair reads and were therefore excluded. When HLA alleles, especially DR and DQ, strongly co-occurred, attributing TCR associations to individual alleles was difficult. In an earlier analysis of fewer than 700 of the donors, most TCR beta V segments appeared in productive rearrangements about 87% or about 30% of the time, broadly matching IMGT annotations. According to a later analysis, TCR association rates differed among HLA loci, with DRB1 alleles showing the most associated TCRs and HLA-C alleles showing the fewest. Compared with the roughly 720-donor mean, donors in an Asian-associated ancestry cluster had fewer N-insertions in productive TCRs, according to a later genetic analysis. In a later analysis, most CMV-associated TCR beta chains were found to appear HLA-restricted, with HLA associations seemingly driven largely by CMV exposure. A later analysis reported that several top co-occurrence clusters appeared linked to parvovirus B19, influenza, CMV and Epstein-Barr virus. A later genetic analysis associated a missense DCLRE1C variant with V-gene and J-gene trimming of TCR beta chains, and an independent cohort replicated the association.

From the cysteine through the phenylalanine, the CDR3 covers 13 amino acids. Of the read, only the CDR3 DNA is kept; its 39 bases are in frame from base 1. Between the V and J ends, shortened by 5 bases and 4 bases respectively, the junction contains 12 bases. Taken from the germline V gene (reference sequence), the CDR1 and CDR2 loops are SGHAT and FQDESV. In total, 666 healthy bone marrow donors made up the cohort. At the time of sampling, every cohort member was nominally healthy, though immune exposures that went unrecorded were likely present. The donor was CMV seronegative and belonged to the group of over 350 seronegative cohort members. Every donor gave a peripheral blood sample, and the peripheral blood mononuclear cells from that sample were used for TCR beta sequencing. The Qiagen DNeasy Blood Extraction Kit was used to extract genomic DNA from the blood cell samples. Remarks on this clone: Its antigen is currently not known. Per-nucleotide qualities are absent, and no much larger clonotype sits a single base away.

Library creation used the immunoSEQ multiplex PCR assay. The multiplex PCR relied on a mix of 60 forward primers for TCR Vbeta segments and 13 reverse primers for TCR Jbeta segments. A multiplex PCR assay on genomic DNA amplified the CDR3 region of rearranged TCR beta genes. The amplified TCR beta libraries were sequenced on the Illumina HiSeq System as 87-base-pair reads. In the authors' own workflow: A later analysis counted 75 million to 100 million unique TCR beta chains across the approximately 700 repertoires, and 9.5 million to 11 million of these chains were shared by at least two donors. Raw reads were error-corrected and collapsed into unique sequences by a nearest-neighbor algorithm in which closely related sequences were merged to remove PCR and sequencing errors. CDR3 sequences were aligned to IMGT reference sequences to assign V, D and J gene segments. Each retained sequence needed at least a six-nucleotide match to both a V gene segment and a J gene segment. Rearrangements were called productive when the CDR3 lacked stop codons and stayed in frame with V and J; all others were non-productive. Following IMGT convention, CDR3 was defined as the stretch from the second conserved V-encoded cysteine to the conserved J-encoded phenylalanine. In an earlier analysis of approximately 590 of the donors, sequences lacking an unambiguous match to a single V gene segment were excluded. An earlier analysis of over 450 of the donors classified V segments as functional when productive rearrangements were above 56.7% and as segregating when the standard deviation between donors was above 5%. A statistical classification framework was built to diagnose cytomegalovirus status from the catalog of TCR beta chain sequences. In a later analysis, V and J genes were assigned by comparing TCR nucleotide sequences against IMGT/GENE-DB human TR gene sequences. In a later analysis, CDR3 sequences and most-parsimonious VDJ recombination scenarios were assigned using the TCRdist pipeline. In a later analysis, each TCR beta chain was defined by its CDR3 amino acid sequence together with its V-gene family, and reads lacking a unique V-gene family were excluded. To address suspected cross-contamination and a sequencing artifact, a later analysis removed several hundred highly shared, low-generation-probability nucleotide sequences. In a later analysis, a clonal expansion index was calculated for each public chain from normalized within-repertoire ranks of inferred template counts. In a later analysis, generation probabilities were computed using a VDJ recombination model fitted to out-of-frame rearrangements, and the results were checked against IGoR. In a later analysis, TCR-TCR, TCR-HLA and TCR-CMV co-occurrence was scored with hypergeometric tests, and a repertoire-size bias correction was applied to TCR pairs. In a later analysis, false discovery rates were estimated by permuting HLA or CMV assignments 20 times. A later analysis grouped co-occurring TCRs with DBSCAN, adding TCRdist sequence similarity when clustering within HLA-allele-positive subsets. For co-occurrence clustering, repertoires with fewer than 30,000 or more than 120,000 public chains were excluded, along with roughly 5 repertoires with anomalous nucleotide sharing. In TCRdb, the immuneACCESS table is reduced to in-frame sequences with V and J assigned. These tables do not hold every clone; where another copy was compared, an unresolved V gene accounts for under half, and the others remain unexplained. D and trimming were read from the DNA, whereas the V and J calls and clone size are those reported in that table. The sample table contains 160,000 or so clones; only one count was recorded for approximately 76% of them. Together, the top ten hold approximately 1.4% of the sample.

This receptor was obtained from a man aged 55 to 70 in good health and CMV-seronegative. Material: PBMCs. The rearranged chain carries TRBV11-1 and TRBJ2-7, and possibly TRBD2, on 6 matching bases. The DNA sequence is TGTGCCAGCAGCCGCGGGACGGTGTACGAGCAGTACTTC. Translated, this gives CASSRGTVYEQYF.